This T cell receptor beta chain was observed in a study of OX40 agonist ivuxolimab in advanced cancers. Study-wide results and caveats: At 0.1 to 3.0 mg/kg, CD4+ and CD8+ blood T cells expanded clonally by week 6. Partial responders at 0.1-3.0 mg/kg had among the lowest clonal expansion. Antigen specificity remained undetermined for the expanded peripheral T cells.

The CDR3 is made up of 13 amino acids. The germline gives CDR1 SGHTA, CDR2 FQGNSA. V lost 5 bases to trimming and J lost 2 bases, with 10 bases between them. In its sample, this clone was seen once. Its antigen is undetermined. Method: immunoSEQ multiplex PCR; TCRdb's copy keeps in-frame clones and lacks some. The profile covers 45,000 to 65,000 clones, with 80% to 90% appearing a single time and roughly 11% taken by the ten largest. The J gene is TRBJ2-7, the V gene TRBV7-2; perhaps TRBD2 as D (6 bases). The sequence came from an adult with an advanced solid tumor such as melanoma, head and neck, liver or kidney cancer. The sequencing here drew on CD4+ or CD8+ T cells sorted from blood, taken in a trial of the OX40 agonist ivuxolimab. CDR3 DNA sequence: TGTGCCAGCAGCCGGGGAGGCACCTACGAGCAGTACTTC. Translated, it gives CASSRGGTYEQYF.